This T cell receptor (beta chain) came from a study of T-cell memory formation after mild COVID-19. Study-level background: The TCR clusters were mostly specific to one donor. Findings of the study overall: Mainly CM and EM harbored the contracting CD4+ clones; mainly EMRA harbored the CD8+ ones. SARS-CoV-2 specificity was not confirmed for second-wave clones peaking on day 37.

After removal of 4 bases from V and 6 bases from J, the junction contained 18 bases not matched to a gene. Germline V gene data show CDR1 as MNHEY and CDR2 as SVGAGI. The CDR3 covers 18 residues. With regard to this clonotype: Antigen specificity is unknown.

TCR alpha and TCR beta cDNA libraries carrying sample barcodes and UMIs were produced by 5'RACE using constant-segment primers. TCRdb re-called the 5' RACE reads with MiXCR, one entry per CDR3 protein. Seen here are around 250,000 distinct CDR3 sequences, over 15% observed once, and the top ten hold roughly a fifth. The sample was PBMCs or a T cell subset sorted from them (not recorded which). The genes are TRBV6-5 and TRBJ2-3; TRBD2 aligns across 8 bases. The receptor's source is a man aged 18 to 30 who had mild COVID-19 (a few samples of this study predate the infection). Cell type and time point are not known. The chain's CDR3 is CASSWGGGGSPTADTQYF. The CDR3 DNA reads as TGTGCCAGCAGTTGGGGAGGCGGGGGGTCACCTACGGCGGATACGCAGTATTTT.